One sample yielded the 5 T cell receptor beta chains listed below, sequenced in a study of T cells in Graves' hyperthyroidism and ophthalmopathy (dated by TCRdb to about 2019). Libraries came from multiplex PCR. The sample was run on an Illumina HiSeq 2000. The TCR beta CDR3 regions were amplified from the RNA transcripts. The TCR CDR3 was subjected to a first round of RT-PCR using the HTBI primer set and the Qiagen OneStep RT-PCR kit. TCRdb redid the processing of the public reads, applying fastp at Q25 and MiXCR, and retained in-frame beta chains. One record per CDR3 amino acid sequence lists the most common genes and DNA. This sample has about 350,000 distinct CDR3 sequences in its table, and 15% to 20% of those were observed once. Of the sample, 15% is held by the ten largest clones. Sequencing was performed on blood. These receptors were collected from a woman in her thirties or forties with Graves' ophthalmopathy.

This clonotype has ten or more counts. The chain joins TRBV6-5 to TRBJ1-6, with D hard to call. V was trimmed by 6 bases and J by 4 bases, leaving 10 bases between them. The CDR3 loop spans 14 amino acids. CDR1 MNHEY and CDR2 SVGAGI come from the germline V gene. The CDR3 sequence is CASRRTVYNSPLHF. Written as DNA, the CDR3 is TGTGCCAGCAGAAGGACGGTGTATAATTCACCCCTCCACTTT.

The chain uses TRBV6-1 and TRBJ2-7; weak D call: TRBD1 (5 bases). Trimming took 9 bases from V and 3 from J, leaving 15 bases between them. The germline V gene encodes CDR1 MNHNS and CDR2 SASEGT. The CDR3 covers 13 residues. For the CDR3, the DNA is TGTGCCAGTTTGACAGAACCACGCTACGAGCAGTACTTC. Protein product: CASLTEPRYEQYF.

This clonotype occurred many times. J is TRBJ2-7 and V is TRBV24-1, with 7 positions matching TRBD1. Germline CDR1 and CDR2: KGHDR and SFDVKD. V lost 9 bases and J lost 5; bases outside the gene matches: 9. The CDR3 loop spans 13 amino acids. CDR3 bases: TGTGCCACCGCGACTGACAGGGTCGACGAGCAGTACTTC. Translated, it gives CATATDRVDEQYF.

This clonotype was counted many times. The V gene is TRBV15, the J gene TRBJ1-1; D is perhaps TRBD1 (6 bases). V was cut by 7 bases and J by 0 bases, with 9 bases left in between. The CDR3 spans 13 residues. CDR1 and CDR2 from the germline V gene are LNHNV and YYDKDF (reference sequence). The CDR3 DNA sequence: TGTGCCACCAAGGCAGGGGTGAACACTGAAGCTTTCTTT. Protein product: CATKAGVNTEAFF. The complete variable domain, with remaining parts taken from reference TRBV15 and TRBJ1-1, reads DAMVIQNPRYQVTQFGKPVTLSCSQTLNHNVMYWYQQKSSQAPKLLFHYYDKDFNNEADTPDNFQSRRPNTSFCFLDIRSPGLGDTAMYLCATKAGVNTEAFFGQGTRLTVV.

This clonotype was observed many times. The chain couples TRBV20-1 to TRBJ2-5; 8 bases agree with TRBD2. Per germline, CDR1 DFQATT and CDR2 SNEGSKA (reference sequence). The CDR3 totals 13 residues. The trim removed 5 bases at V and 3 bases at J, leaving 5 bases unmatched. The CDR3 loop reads CSAAGTRKETQYF. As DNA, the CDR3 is TGCAGTGCTGCCGGGACTAGGAAAGAGACCCAGTACTTC.